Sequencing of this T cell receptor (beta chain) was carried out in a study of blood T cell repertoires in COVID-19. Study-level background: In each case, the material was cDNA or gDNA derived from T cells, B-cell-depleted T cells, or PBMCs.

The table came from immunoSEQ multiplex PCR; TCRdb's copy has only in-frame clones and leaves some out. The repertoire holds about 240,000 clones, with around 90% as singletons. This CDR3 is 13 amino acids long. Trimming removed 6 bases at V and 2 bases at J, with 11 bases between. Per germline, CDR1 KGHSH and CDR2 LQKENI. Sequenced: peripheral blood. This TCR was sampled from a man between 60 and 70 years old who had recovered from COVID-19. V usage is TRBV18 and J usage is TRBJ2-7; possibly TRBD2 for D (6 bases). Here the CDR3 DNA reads TGTGCCAGCTCCCCGGGGAGGACCTACGAGCAGTACTTC. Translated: CASSPGRTYEQYF. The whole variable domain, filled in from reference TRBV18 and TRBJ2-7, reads NAGVMQNPRHLVRRRGQEARLRCSPMKGHSHVYWYRQLPEEGLKFMVYLQKENIIDESGMPKERFSAEFPKEGPSILRIQQVVRGDSAAYFCASSPGRTYEQYFGPGTRLTVT.